This is a list of T cell receptor beta chains from one sample in a study of patients and donors after allogeneic stem cell transplantation. TCRdb reanalysed the RT-PCR reads using MiXCR and keeps one entry per CDR3 protein. Seen here are roughly 960,000 distinct CDR3 sequences, around 17% observed once, and the top ten hold 5% to 7.5%. Sequenced input: blood, either unsorted or a sorted T cell fraction (not recorded which). These receptors were taken from a human donor who was either an allogeneic HSCT recipient or a stem cell or donor lymphocyte infusion donor (not recorded which). It is not recorded whose cells these are; they may come from a transplant donor. The CDR3 runs from the conserved cysteine through the conserved F or W. The order of the fields is D gene, J gene, clone size, V gene, CDR3 DNA, CDR3 protein. D genes are given only for firm matches. Clone size is not always given. Where it is, it says once, few, many or a class for expanded clones.

-	TRBJ1-1	few	TRBV27	TGTGCCAGCAGTTTCTCCTCAGGGGAGAACACTGAAGCTTTCTTT	CASSFSSGENTEAFF
-	TRBJ1-2	few	TRBV7-3	TGTGCCAGCAGCCTCGTAGGGCGGGAAGGTGGCTACACCTTC	CASSLVGREGGYTF
TRBD2	TRBJ2-6	few	TRBV5-1	TGCGCCAGCAGCCCGAGCGGGGGTACTCTGGGGGCCAACGTCCTGACTTTC	CASSPSGGTLGANVLTF
-	TRBJ2-3	few	TRBV3-1	TGTGCCAGCAGACTCGTAAGCACAGATACGCAGTATTTT	CASRLVSTDTQYF
-	TRBJ2-3	few	TRBV5-8	TGTGCCAGCAGCCCGAGACGAACCCCGACTAGCACAGATACGCAGTATTTT	CASSPRRTPTSTDTQYF
TRBD1	TRBJ2-1	-	TRBV12-3/TRBV12-4	TGTGCCAGCAGCCGAAGACAGGGGTCGATCAATGAGCAGTTCTTC	CASSRRQGSINEQFF
-	TRBJ1-3	-	TRBV18	TGTGCCAGCTCACCATCCAAGGGTACGAACACCATATATTTT	CASSPSKGTNTIYF
-	TRBJ2-7	-	TRBV4-1	TGCGCCAGCAGCCAGGAGAAAGTAGGGAAGGTGGGGCCCTACGAGCAGTACTTC	CASSQEKVGKVGPYEQYF
-	TRBJ2-2	few	TRBV4-2	TGTGCCAGCAGCCAAGATGGACAACAGGTACGCACCGGGGAGCTGTTTTTT	CASSQDGQQVRTGELFF
TRBD2	TRBJ2-1	-	TRBV4-1	TGCGCCAGCAGCCAAGATCGGGGGGTAGCGGGGGGGCCCTACAATGAGCAGTTCTTC	CASSQDRGVAGGPYNEQFF
-	TRBJ1-2	-	TRBV20-1	TGCAGTGCTGGACCCAAATATGGCTACACCTTC	CSAGPKYGYTF
-	TRBJ2-4	few	TRBV20-1	TGCAGTGCTACCATCACAGGGAAAAACATTCAGTACTTC	CSATITGKNIQYF
-	TRBJ2-5	once	TRBV20-1	TGCAGTGCTAGAGGGGGGCCCCGGCAAGAGACCCTGTACTTC	CSARGGPRQETLYF
-	TRBJ1-1	few	TRBV5-5	TGTGCCAGCAGCGTATCGGCGCGGGCGGCGGGGGGGAACACTGAAGCTTTCTTT	CASSVSARAAGGNTEAFF
TRBD2	TRBJ2-5	-	TRBV6-1	TGTGCCAGCAGTCCGACCGGGACTAGCGGCGTAGTGACCCAGTACTTC	CASSPTGTSGVVTQYF
-	TRBJ1-1	-	TRBV20-1	TGCAGTGCTAGTCCGGGCAGGGAACGTTTTGCTTTCTTT	CSASPGRERFAFF
-	TRBJ2-3	-	TRBV20-1	TGCAGTGCCGGTTTGCCGGTCAGCACAGATACGCAGTATTTT	CSAGLPVSTDTQYF
-	TRBJ2-5	few	TRBV5-1	TGCGCCAGCAGCTTGGAAGGGGGGACCCAAGAGACCCAGTACTTC	CASSLEGGTQETQYF
-	TRBJ2-1	-	TRBV5-1	TGCGCCAGCAGCCCACGGCGGACAGCCTACAATGAGCAGTTCTTC	CASSPRRTAYNEQFF
-	TRBJ1-2	few	TRBV9	TGTGCCAGCAGCGTCGGACCCGGCGATGGCTACACCTTC	CASSVGPGDGYTF
-	TRBJ2-3	-	TRBV27	TGTGCCAGCAGTCCCCGCCGGGACAAGCGCACAGATACGCAGTATTTT	CASSPRRDKRTDTQYF
TRBD2	TRBJ2-1	few	TRBV5-1	TGCGCCAGCAGCTTGTGGGGGACTAGCGGATACAATGAGCAGTTCTTC	CASSLWGTSGYNEQFF
TRBD1	TRBJ2-3	-	TRBV6-1	TGTGCCAGCAGTCCCGGGACAGGGGCGACAGATACGCAGTATTTT	CASSPGTGATDTQYF